The rows below give T cell receptor beta chains drawn from one sample of a study of vaccination and CD4 T cells after COVID-19. These receptors' targets are unknown. Each CDR3 protein is one row after TCRdb ran MiXCR on the PCR reads. The sample has under 10,000 distinct CDR3 sequences; around 18% are singletons. The input for sequencing was CD4+ T cells from blood, cultured in vitro, taken after SARS-CoV-2 vaccination. The receptors were sampled from a human donor who had recovered from COVID-19. Each CDR3 is given with its conserved first and last residue. The order of the fields is CDR3 DNA, CDR3 protein, J gene, CDR3 length, D gene, V gene, clone size. The D gene is left open where the match is weak. Expanded clones get a size class; other rows say once, few or many, or leave the size out.

TGTGCCAGCAGCCAAGATGGGGCAGGGGTAAACTATGGCTACACCTTC CASSQDGAGVNYGYTF TRBJ1-2 16 . TRBV4-2 few
TGTGCCAGCAGCCCAGACACCCTTGAAGCTTTCTTT CASSPDTLEAFF TRBJ1-1 12 . TRBV7-9 .
TGTGCCAGCAGCCACCCCAGCCGCTATGGCTACACCTTC CASSHPSRYGYTF TRBJ1-2 13 . TRBV7-9 medium-sized
TGTGCCAGCAGGTCGACAGCCTTTAATTCACCCCTCCACTTT CASRSTAFNSPLHF TRBJ1-6 14 . TRBV6-1 many
TGCAGCGTTGGGCCAACGGACGAAGGAGCTTTCTTT CSVGPTDEGAFF TRBJ1-1 12 . TRBV29-1 few
TGTGCCAGCAACACTGGGGGGCCCTACGAGCAGTACTTC CASNTGGPYEQYF TRBJ2-7 13 . TRBV2 few
TGTGCCAGCAGCGCCTACCTTCCCTCGTGGAACGAGCAGTACTTC CASSAYLPSWNEQYF TRBJ2-7 15 . TRBV7-9 medium-sized
TGTGCCAGCAGCCCAGCCGGAACCAGATCCTACGAGCAGTACTTC CASSPAGTRSYEQYF TRBJ2-7 15 . TRBV7-9 many
TGTGCCAGCAGCCATGGGAACCGGCGGGAGGATGGCTACACCTTC CASSHGNRREDGYTF TRBJ1-2 15 . TRBV11-3 few
TGTGCCAGCAGGGGGGTTTACTATGGCTACACCTTC CASRGVYYGYTF TRBJ1-2 12 . TRBV28 few
TGTGCCAGCAGTTCCGGGGGGAAAACTCGCGAGCAGTACTTC CASSSGGKTREQYF TRBJ2-7 14 TRBD2 TRBV6-2/TRBV6-3 few
TGTGCCAGCGGGAAGGAGGGTGAGCAGTACTTC CASGKEGEQYF TRBJ2-7 11 . TRBV21-1 .
TGTGCCAGCAGAGGGGGGTCTACAGGGAACACTGAAGCTTTCTTT CASRGGSTGNTEAFF TRBJ1-1 15 . TRBV6-1 many
TGTGCCAGTAGTATCACCGGGATCCCAAGCACTGAAGCTTTCTTT CASSITGIPSTEAFF TRBJ1-1 15 . TRBV19 .
TGCAGTGCTAGAAAGGGGCTAGGGGGAAACACCATATATTTT CSARKGLGGNTIYF TRBJ1-3 14 . TRBV20-1 .
TGTGCCAGCAGTTCGAACGGGATTAGCAATCAGCCCCAGCATTTT CASSSNGISNQPQHF TRBJ1-5 15 . TRBV28 medium-sized
TGCAGTGCTAGAGGCTTCTACGAGCAGTACTTC CSARGFYEQYF TRBJ2-7 11 . TRBV20-1 many
TGTGCCAGCAGCTCCCAGACAGGGGGTGGCAATCAGCCCCAGCATTTT CASSSQTGGGNQPQHF TRBJ1-5 16 TRBD1 TRBV7-9 few
TGTGCCATCAGTCAGGAAGGGATGGCCTATGGCTACACCTTC CAISQEGMAYGYTF TRBJ1-2 14 . TRBV10-3 .
TGTGCCATCAGTGATGGACAGGGGGCCTACGAGCAGTACTTC CAISDGQGAYEQYF TRBJ2-7 14 TRBD1 TRBV10-3 few
TGTGCCAGCAGTAAGCAAGAGGCCAGATTCTTC CASSKQEARFF TRBJ1-2 11 . TRBV2 few
TGTGCCAGTACCACAGGGGTACGCACTGAAGCTTTCTTT CASTTGVRTEAFF TRBJ1-1 13 TRBD1 TRBV19 few
TGCGCCAGCAGCAAAGACAGGGGGGATGGCTACACCTTC CASSKDRGDGYTF TRBJ1-2 13 TRBD1 TRBV5-1 .
TGTGCCAGCAGCTTCGGACTGAACTACGAGCAGTACTTC CASSFGLNYEQYF TRBJ2-7 13 . TRBV11-2 .